These 9 T cell receptor beta chains came from one sample sequenced in a study of T cell repertoires in cytomegalovirus infection. TCRdb re-derived calls from the reads in MiXCR, one entry per CDR3 protein. The table has roughly 150,000 distinct CDR3 sequences, around a quarter seen once. Material: PBMCs. The receptors derive from a human donor in good health (CMV status not recorded). Some clones in this sample may be carry-over from other donors' samples.

This clonotype turned up a few times. J is TRBJ2-1 and V is TRBV6-5; 13 bases are shared with TRBD2. Germline V CDR1 and CDR2: MNHEY, SVGAGI. The CDR3 runs to 14 residues. With V trimmed by 4 bases and J by 10 bases, 4 bases remained unmatched. CDR3 sequence reads: CASSWTSGRQEQFF. CDR3 in DNA: TGTGCCAGCAGTTGGACTAGCGGGAGACAAGAGCAGTTCTTC.

V and J are TRBV20-1 and TRBJ1-6, with no clear D. V was clipped by 5 bases and J by 7 bases, with 12 bases between them. The length of the CDR3 is 13 residues. The germline gives CDR1 DFQATT, CDR2 SNEGSKA (reference sequence). The CDR3 coding sequence is TGCAGTGCTCAGGCCGGTAGGAATTCACCCCTCCACTTT. This sequence encodes CSAQAGRNSPLHF.

This clonotype has a count of ten or more. This rearrangement joins TRBV7-2 to TRBJ2-1, with TRBD1 matching over 10 bases. The length of the CDR3 is 15 residues. Germline V gene sequence: CDR1 SGHTA, CDR2 FQGNSA. Unmatched junction bases numbered 6, after V lost 5 bases and J lost 5 bases. CDR3 sequence reads: CASSTRDRGDNEQFF. CDR3 DNA: TGTGCCAGCAGCACCCGGGACAGGGGAGACAATGAGCAGTTCTTC.

J is TRBJ2-7 and V is TRBV29-1; D not certain. Germline CDR1 is SQVTM and CDR2 is ANQGSEA. The germline V and J ends were trimmed by 5 bases and 0 bases, with 8 bases remaining between them. The CDR3 is 12 residues long. The CDR3: CSVSESSYEQYF. DNA for the CDR3: TGCAGCGTTAGCGAGAGCTCCTACGAGCAGTACTTC.

The gene calls are TRBV7-2 and TRBJ1-1; no clear D. Trimming took off 2 bases at V and 10 bases at J, with 11 bases between the two ends. This CDR3 comprises 12 residues. From germline, CDR1 is SGHTA and CDR2 FQGNSA. DNA of the CDR3: TGTGCCAGCAGCTTAAGGACTGGCGCAGCTTTCTTT. Translating it yields CASSLRTGAAFF.

The chain combines TRBV4-1 with TRBJ2-1; D not resolved. The V gene lost 0 bases and the J gene lost 6 bases, with 15 bases spanning the gap. CDR1 and CDR2 (germline): MGHRA, YSYEKL. There are 16 residues in the CDR3. This chain's CDR3 is CASSQDDVMVRNEQFF. CDR3 in DNA: TGCGCCAGCAGCCAAGACGATGTCATGGTTCGCAATGAGCAGTTCTTC.

In DNA, the CDR3 is TGTGCCAGCAGCCGGAACAGCAATGAGCAGTTCTTC. This gives the protein CASSRNSNEQFF. The V gene is TRBV27, the J gene TRBJ2-1; D is ambiguous. V was pared by 6 bases and J by 6 bases, with 9 bases between. Germline CDR1 is MNHEY and CDR2 is SMNVEV (reference sequence). The CDR3 runs 12 residues.

The CDR3 DNA reads TGTGCCAGCAGCCCGGACAGGGGAAACTATGGCTACACCTTC. Encoded protein: CASSPDRGNYGYTF. This chain joins TRBV7-4 and TRBJ1-2; 9 bases align to TRBD1. The CDR3 has 14 residues. Germline CDR1 and CDR2: SGHVT and SQSDAQ. V gave up 5 bases and J gave up 2 bases; unmatched junction bases: 3.

This clonotype occurred a few times. At one end, the junction sequence differs from germline, possibly due to a read error. This chain uses TRBV7-2 with TRBJ2-1; 12 bases line up with TRBD2. The V gene's germline CDR1 is SGHTA and CDR2 FQGNSA. CDR3 length equals 15 residues. The CDR3 is CASSLAGGPFNEQFF. The CDR3 DNA is TGTGCCAGCAGCCTAGCGGGAGGGCCGTTTAATGAGCAGTTCTTC.